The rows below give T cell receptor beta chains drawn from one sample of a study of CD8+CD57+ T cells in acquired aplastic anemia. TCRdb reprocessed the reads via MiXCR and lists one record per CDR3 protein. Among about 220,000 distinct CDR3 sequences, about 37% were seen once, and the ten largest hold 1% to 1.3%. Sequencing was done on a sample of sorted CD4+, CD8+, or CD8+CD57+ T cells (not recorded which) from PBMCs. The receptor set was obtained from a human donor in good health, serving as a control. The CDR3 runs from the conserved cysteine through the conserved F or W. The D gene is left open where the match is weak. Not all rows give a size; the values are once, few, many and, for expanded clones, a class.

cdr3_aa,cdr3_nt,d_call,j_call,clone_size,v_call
CASSPRQGMGYTF,TGTGCCAGCAGCCCCCGACAGGGGATGGGCTACACCTTC,TRBD1,TRBJ1-2,many,TRBV7-8
CASSQGVNTEAFF,TGTGCCAGCAGCCAAGGAGTGAACACTGAAGCTTTCTTT,.,TRBJ1-1,few,TRBV3-1
CASTNSGRRPYEQYF,TGTGCCAGCACTAACAGCGGGAGGCGACCCTACGAGCAGTACTTC,TRBD2,TRBJ2-7,few,TRBV6-2/TRBV6-3
CASRDRVNYGYTF,TGTGCCAGTAGGGACAGGGTGAACTATGGCTACACCTTC,TRBD1,TRBJ1-2,many,TRBV19
CASSIGGLPNYEQYF,TGTGCCAGCAGTATAGGTGGACTACCGAACTACGAGCAGTACTTC,.,TRBJ2-7,.,TRBV19
CSARTGQGAGGYTF,TGCAGCGCCCGAACGGGGCAGGGGGCAGGCGGCTACACCTTC,TRBD1,TRBJ1-2,few,TRBV29-1
CASSQYLQDNTEAFF,TGTGCCAGCAGCCAGTACTTACAGGATAACACTGAAGCTTTCTTT,.,TRBJ1-1,.,TRBV3-1
CAISEGANEKLFF,TGTGCCATCAGTGAGGGAGCTAATGAAAAACTGTTTTTT,.,TRBJ1-4,.,TRBV10-3
CASSLDRPDTEAFF,TGCGCCAGCAGCTTGGACCGTCCGGACACTGAAGCTTTCTTT,.,TRBJ1-1,few,TRBV5-1
CASRVQTNTGAFF,TGTGCCAGCAGGGTTCAGACGAACACTGGAGCTTTCTTT,.,TRBJ1-1,few,TRBV2
CASSQAGGYNEQFF,TGTGCCAGCAGCCAAGCGGGAGGGTACAATGAGCAGTTCTTC,TRBD2,TRBJ2-1,many,TRBV14
CASSQSAGWGEQFF,TGCGCCAGCAGCCAATCCGCCGGGTGGGGTGAGCAGTTCTTC,.,TRBJ2-1,.,TRBV5-1
CASSGQTNSNQPQHF,TGTGCCAGCAGCGGACAGACAAATAGCAATCAGCCCCAGCATTTT,.,TRBJ1-5,medium-sized,TRBV7-9
CSARRASGSSNQPQHF,TGCAGTGCTAGAAGGGCTAGCGGGAGTAGCAATCAGCCCCAGCATTTT,.,TRBJ1-5,once,TRBV20-1
CASSRPTGLVSPLHF,TGTGCCAGCAGCCGGCCCACGGGTCTTGTTTCACCCCTCCACTTT,.,TRBJ1-6,many,TRBV9
CASSSGLAGGRTQYF,TGTGCCAGCAGCTCGGGACTAGCGGGAGGGCGTACGCAGTATTTT,TRBD2,TRBJ2-3,.,TRBV11-2
CASSGGGGEGETQYF,TGTGCCAGCAGCGGTGGCGGGGGGGAGGGGGAGACCCAGTACTTC,TRBD2,TRBJ2-5,many,TRBV9
CASSAGGSQPYNEQFF,TGTGCCAGCAGCGCGGGGGGAAGCCAACCTTACAATGAGCAGTTCTTC,TRBD2,TRBJ2-1,many,TRBV9
CATSDRDTEAFF,TGTGCCACCAGCGACAGGGACACTGAAGCTTTCTTT,TRBD1,TRBJ1-1,.,TRBV15
CASNEQAAGANVLTF,TGTGCCAGCAATGAACAGGCGGCTGGGGCCAACGTCCTGACTTTC,.,TRBJ2-6,many,TRBV7-9
CSASGTGARAYEQYF,TGCAGTGCCTCCGGGACAGGGGCCCGGGCCTACGAGCAGTACTTC,TRBD1,TRBJ2-7,many,TRBV20-1
CASSLVVGGSSYEQYF,TGCGCCAGCAGCTTGGTTGTCGGGGGGTCCTCCTACGAGCAGTACTTC,TRBD2,TRBJ2-7,.,TRBV5-1
CASSYWGRAYEQYF,TGTGCCAGCAGCTATTGGGGGAGAGCCTACGAGCAGTACTTC,.,TRBJ2-7,few,TRBV5-4
CAISGRDEQFF,TGTGCCATCAGTGGCAGGGATGAGCAGTTCTTC,.,TRBJ2-1,.,TRBV10-3
CASSSADLSDTQYF,TGTGCCAGCAGCTCAGCGGACTTAAGCGATACGCAGTATTTT,.,TRBJ2-3,once,TRBV2
CASSFPGTGAYEQYF,TGTGCCAGCAGCTTTCCCGGGACAGGGGCGTACGAGCAGTACTTC,TRBD1,TRBJ2-7,.,TRBV5-4
CASKTSGGSYEQYF,TGTGCCAGCAAGACTAGCGGGGGCTCCTACGAGCAGTACTTC,TRBD2,TRBJ2-7,.,TRBV10-3